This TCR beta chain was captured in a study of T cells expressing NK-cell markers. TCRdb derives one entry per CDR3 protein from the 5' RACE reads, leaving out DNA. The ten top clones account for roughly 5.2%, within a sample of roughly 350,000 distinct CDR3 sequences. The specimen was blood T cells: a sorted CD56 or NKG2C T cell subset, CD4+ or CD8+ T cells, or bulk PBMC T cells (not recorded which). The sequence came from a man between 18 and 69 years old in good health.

The CDR3 spells CASSHRLQRGVSSSYNEQFF. V is TRBV7-8 and J is TRBJ2-1; TCRdb designates TRBD2, a call that cannot be tested without DNA. CDR1 is SGHVS, CDR2 FQNEAQ, per germline. The CDR3 loop spans 20 amino acids.